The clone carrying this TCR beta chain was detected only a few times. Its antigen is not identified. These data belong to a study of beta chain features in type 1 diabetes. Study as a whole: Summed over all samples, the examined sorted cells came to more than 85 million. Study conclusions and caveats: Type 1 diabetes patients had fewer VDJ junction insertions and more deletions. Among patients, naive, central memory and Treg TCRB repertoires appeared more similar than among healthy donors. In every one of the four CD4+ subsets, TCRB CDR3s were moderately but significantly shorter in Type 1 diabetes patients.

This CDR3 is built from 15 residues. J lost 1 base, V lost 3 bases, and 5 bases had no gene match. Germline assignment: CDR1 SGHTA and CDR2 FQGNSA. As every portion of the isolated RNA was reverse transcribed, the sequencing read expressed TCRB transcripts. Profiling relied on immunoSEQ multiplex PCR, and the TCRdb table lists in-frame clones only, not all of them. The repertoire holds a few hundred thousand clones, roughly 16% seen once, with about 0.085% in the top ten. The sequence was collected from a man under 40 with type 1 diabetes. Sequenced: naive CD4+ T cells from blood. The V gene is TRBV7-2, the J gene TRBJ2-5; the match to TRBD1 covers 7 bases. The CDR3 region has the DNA TGTGCCAGCAGCTTCTCCGGGACAGCCCAAGAGACCCAGTACTTC. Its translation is CASSFSGTAQETQYF. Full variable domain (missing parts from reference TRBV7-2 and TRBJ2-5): GAGVSQSPSNKVTEKGKDVELRCDPISGHTALYWYRQSLGQGLEFLIYFQGNSAPDKSGLPSDRFSAERTGGSVSTLTIQRTQQEDSAVYLCASSFSGTAQETQYFGPGTRLLVL.